The 23 T cell receptor beta chains given below trace back to one sample, sequenced in a study of OX40 agonist ivuxolimab in advanced cancers. The method was immunoSEQ multiplex PCR; TCRdb's version includes in-frame clones alone and lacks a portion of them. Here the sample spans tens of thousands of clones, approximately 86% being singletons. Sequencing used CD4+ or CD8+ T cells sorted from blood, obtained in a trial of the OX40 agonist ivuxolimab. The receptor set was obtained from an adult with an advanced solid tumor such as melanoma, head and neck, liver or kidney cancer.

This chain joins TRBV6-6 and TRBJ2-1; a possible D gene is TRBD2 (6 bases). The CDR3 has 13 amino acids. Trimming left V 8 bases short and J 0 bases short, with 8 bases between. Germline CDR1 and CDR2: MNHNY and SVGAGI (reference sequence). CDR3 sequence: CASGTRSYNEQFF. CDR3 bases: TGTGCCAGCGGGACTCGCTCCTACAATGAGCAGTTCTTC.

The chain has TRBV6-4 and TRBJ2-3, with 8 bases fitting TRBD2. V dropped 6 bases and J dropped 2; count of bases not matched to a gene: 7. The CDR3 has 15 residues. CDR1 MRHNA and CDR2 SNTAGT come from the germline V gene. The CDR3 spells CASSSMGLVTDTQYF. Written as DNA, the CDR3 is TGTGCCAGCAGCAGTATGGGACTAGTCACAGATACGCAGTATTTT.

The V gene is TRBV2, the J gene TRBJ2-1; D gene unclear. The CDR3 contains 13 residues. CDR1 SNHLY and CDR2 FYNNEI come from the germline V gene. Between the trimmed V and J ends, which lost 2 bases and 4 bases, there was a span of 6 bases. The CDR3 nucleotides are TGTGCCAGCAGTGAAAAGGTTTACAATGAGCAGTTCTTC. This codes for CASSEKVYNEQFF.

This clone appeared a single time. The chain combines TRBV6-5 with TRBJ1-4; the D gene is possibly TRBD1 (5 bases). Deletions cut 4 bases from V and 7 bases from J, with 10 bases between. Germline CDR1 MNHEY, CDR2 SVGAGI. The CDR3 runs to 13 residues. The CDR3 sequence: CASSWGVSEKLFF. The CDR3 bases are TGTGCCAGCAGTTGGGGGGTGAGTGAAAAACTGTTTTTT.

The chain carries TRBV11-1 and TRBJ2-3; D perhaps matches TRBD1 (6 bases). Trimming left V 3 bases short and J 1 base short, with 11 bases between. The length of the CDR3 is 15 residues. Germline CDR1 and CDR2: SGHAT and FQDESV (reference sequence). Here the CDR3 reads CASSLIEGGTDTQYF. As DNA, the CDR3 is TGTGCCAGCAGCTTGATTGAGGGGGGCACAGATACGCAGTATTTT.

This rearrangement joins TRBV28 to TRBJ2-1; 7 bases are shared with TRBD1. Germline V gives CDR1 MDHEN, CDR2 SYDVKM. This CDR3 is 14 amino acids long. The ends lost 6 bases at V and 5 bases at J; junction bases unmatched: 7. In DNA, the CDR3 is TGTGCCAGCAGCCCCGACAGGGAAGACAATGAGCAGTTCTTC. Its translation is CASSPDREDNEQFF.

The gene calls are TRBV6-1 and TRBJ2-7; TRBD1 matches at 8 bases. V shed 6 bases, J shed 4 bases, and the junction held 5 bases outside the gene matches. Germline CDR1 and CDR2: MNHNS and SASEGT. CDR3 size: 13 residues. CDR3 residues: CASSPGGKYEQYF. Written as DNA, the CDR3 is TGTGCCAGCAGCCCAGGGGGCAAATACGAGCAGTACTTC.

This sequence joins TRBV19 and TRBJ1-2; maybe TRBD1 (5 bases). The germline CDR1 and CDR2 sequences are LNHDA and SQIVND (reference sequence). The length of the CDR3 is 18 residues. Trimming removed 4 bases from V and 5 bases from J, with 26 bases in between. The CDR3 DNA follows: TGTGCCAGTAGTAACCACCCCGACAGCCGATTTCGTTTTTATGGCTACACCTTC. This translates into CASSNHPDSRFRFYGYTF. Full variable domain (rest looked up from reference TRBV19 and TRBJ1-2): DGGITQSPKYLFRKEGQNVTLSCEQNLNHDAMYWYRQDPGQGLRLIYYSQIVNDFQKGDIAEGYSVSREKKESFPLTVTSAQKNPTAFYLCASSNHPDSRFRFYGYTFGSGTRLTVV.

This rearrangement joins TRBV10-3 to TRBJ1-1; a weak D match, TRBD1 (5 bases). This CDR3 contains 11 residues. CDR1 and CDR2 from the germline V gene are ENHRY and SYGVKD. Deletions cut 8 bases from V and 11 bases from J, with 15 bases between. The CDR3 bases are TGTGCCATCGGCCCCGGGGCAATGGCTTTCTTT. Translating it yields CAIGPGAMAFF.

The chain joins TRBV5-1 to TRBJ1-1; D is unresolved. CDR3 length: 15 residues. The ends were cut back, 1 base at V and 3 bases at J, with 13 bases in the middle. The germline gives CDR1 SGHRS, CDR2 YFSETQ. The CDR3 is CASSLLWAADTEAFF. DNA for the CDR3: TGCGCCAGCAGCTTGCTCTGGGCGGCGGACACTGAAGCTTTCTTT.

J is TRBJ2-6 and V is TRBV5-4, with 7 bases that match TRBD1. With V trimmed by 9 bases and J by 0 bases, 12 bases remained unmatched. The germline V gene encodes CDR1 SGHNT and CDR2 YYREEE (reference sequence). CDR3 length: 17 amino acids. Here the CDR3 reads CANYPYRGDSGANVLTF. In nucleotides, the CDR3 is TGTGCCAACTACCCTTACAGGGGCGACTCTGGGGCCAACGTCCTGACTTTC.

The chain uses TRBV27 and TRBJ2-1; 7 nucleotides agree with TRBD1. Germline V lookup: CDR1 MNHEY, CDR2 SMNVEV (reference sequence). This CDR3 comprises 13 residues. The ends lost 4 bases at V and 7 bases at J; junction bases unmatched: 4. This CDR3 reads CASSYTGENEQFF. The CDR3 bases are TGTGCCAGCAGTTATACAGGGGAAAATGAGCAGTTCTTC.

CDR3 DNA: TGTGCCAGCAGCTTAACGACAGGGGCTGACACAGATACGCAGTATTTT. Encoded protein: CASSLTTGADTDTQYF. The chain is built from TRBV7-9 and TRBJ2-3, with 8 nucleotides matching TRBD1. Unmatched junction bases numbered 6, after V lost 2 bases and J lost 2 bases. The V gene's germline CDR1 is SEHNR and CDR2 FQNEAQ (reference sequence). The CDR3 length is 16 residues. The full variable domain, its missing parts supplied by reference TRBV7-9 and TRBJ2-3, is DTGVSQNPRHKITKRGQNVTFRCDPISEHNRLYWYRQTLGQGPEFLTYFQNEAQLEKSRLLSDRFSAERPKGSFSTLEIQRTEQGDSAMYLCASSLTTGADTDTQYFGPGTRLTVL.

This chain connects TRBV2 to TRBJ1-1; no clear D gene. V was cut by 2 bases and J by 5 bases, with 12 bases left in between. The V gene's germline CDR1 is SNHLY and CDR2 FYNNEI. The CDR3 spans 14 residues. The CDR3 is CASSERSEKTEAFF. CDR3 DNA sequence: TGTGCCAGCAGTGAACGGTCGGAGAAAACTGAAGCTTTCTTT.

This chain joins TRBV13 and TRBJ2-2; D gene unclear. Between the trimmed V and J ends, which lost 5 bases and 2 bases, there was a span of 6 bases. The CDR3 spans 13 residues. Germline CDR1 PRHDT, CDR2 FYEKMQ (reference sequence). Here the CDR3 reads CASSPANTGELFF. The CDR3 DNA follows: TGTGCCAGCAGCCCGGCCAACACCGGGGAGCTGTTTTTT.

V usage is TRBV6-6 and J usage is TRBJ1-5, with D maybe TRBD1 (6 bases). From germline, CDR1 is MNHNY and CDR2 SVGAGI (reference sequence). The V end lost 5 bases, the J end lost 0 bases, and 11 bases lay between the germline ends. The CDR3 sequence is 15 residues long. The CDR3 DNA follows: TGTGCCAGCAGTCTCAGGGGAGATAGCAATCAGCCCCAGCATTTT. Translated: CASSLRGDSNQPQHF.

A word on this clone: Compared with germline, one end of the junction differs, possibly owing to a read error. The gene calls are TRBV28 and TRBJ2-5; 14 bases line up with TRBD2. From germline, CDR1 is MDHEN and CDR2 SYDVKM. The CDR3 is 16 residues long. CDR3 DNA sequence: TGTGCCAGCAGGGGGACTAGCGGGAGAGACCAAGGGACCCAGTACTTC. Translating it yields CASRGTSGRDQGTQYF.

This chain uses TRBV9 with TRBJ2-1; D is possibly TRBD1 (5 bases). The length of the CDR3 is 14 residues. Between the trimmed V and J ends, which lost 0 bases and 8 bases, there was a span of 12 bases. The germline V gene has CDR1 SGDLS and CDR2 YYNGEE. The CDR3 nucleotides are TGTGCCAGCAGCGTAGGAGACAGAGGCGATGAGCAGTTCTTC. This sequence encodes CASSVGDRGDEQFF.

The V call is TRBV9, the J call TRBJ2-1; D perhaps matches TRBD2 (7 bases). V lost 7 bases and J 2 bases, leaving 16 bases between the germline ends. Looked up from germline, CDR1 is SGDLS and CDR2 is YYNGEE. The CDR3 consists of 15 residues. CDR3 nucleotides: TGTGCCAGCCAACGGGGCGGGGGCCCCTACAATGAGCAGTTCTTC. Protein product: CASQRGGGPYNEQFF.

This clone has a single count. The rearrangement joins TRBV9 to TRBJ2-3; no reliable D call. The CDR3 length is 14 residues. Deletions cut 4 bases from V and 5 bases from J, with 14 bases between. Per germline, CDR1 SGDLS and CDR2 YYNGEE. This CDR3 is CASSPWTPGDTQYF. As DNA, the CDR3 is TGTGCCAGCAGCCCCTGGACCCCGGGAGATACGCAGTATTTT.

This rearrangement joins TRBV2 to TRBJ2-5; weak D call: TRBD2 (9 bases). CDR3 size: 18 residues. CDR1 and CDR2 from the germline V gene are SNHLY and FYNNEI. Deletions cut 5 bases from V and 4 bases from J, with 26 bases between. The CDR3 DNA is TGTGCCAGCAGTCTTTGGCAGGGGGCGCGGGGGGGCCCAGAGACCCAGTACTTC. Protein sequence: CASSLWQGARGGPETQYF.

Turning to this clone: The same CDR3 is also encoded by other DNA sequences in this sample. The gene calls are TRBV7-6 and TRBJ2-7; weak D call: TRBD1 (6 bases). The CDR3 runs to 15 residues. Germline CDR1 is SGHVS and CDR2 is FNYEAQ. The germline V and J ends were trimmed by 1 base and 0 bases, with 10 bases remaining between them. CDR3 residues: CASSLEGTPSYEQYF. The CDR3 region has the DNA TGTGCCAGCAGCTTAGAGGGGACACCCTCCTACGAGCAGTACTTC.

The chain links TRBV6-5 to TRBJ2-4; D unclear. The length of the CDR3 is 15 residues. The germline V gene has CDR1 MNHEY and CDR2 SVGAGI. Trimming left V 4 bases short and J 1 base short, with 11 bases between. The CDR3 protein is CASSFSGYAKNIQYF. CDR3 nucleotides: TGTGCCAGCAGTTTCTCTGGATACGCCAAAAACATTCAGTACTTC.